Here is one T cell receptor (beta chain) with its context. The entry originates in a study of blood T cell repertoires in COVID-19. CDR1 is SGHDT, CDR2 YYEEEE, per germline. This CDR3 spans 13 amino acids. Trimming removed 3 bases at V and 1 base at J, with 8 bases between. In Seattle, patients joined the study during active infection and were tracked longitudinally. Sequencing used immunoSEQ multiplex PCR; TCRdb keeps in-frame clones, though not all of them. The profile shows about 69,000 clones, around 80% of them singletons. The TCR was taken from a middle-aged man with COVID-19, enrolled during active disease. Sequenced material: peripheral blood. The genes are TRBV5-6 and TRBJ2-7; D may be TRBD2 (5 bases). This CDR3 reads CASSSRASYEQYF. DNA for the CDR3: TGTGCCAGCAGCTCGCGGGCTTCCTACGAGCAGTACTTC.